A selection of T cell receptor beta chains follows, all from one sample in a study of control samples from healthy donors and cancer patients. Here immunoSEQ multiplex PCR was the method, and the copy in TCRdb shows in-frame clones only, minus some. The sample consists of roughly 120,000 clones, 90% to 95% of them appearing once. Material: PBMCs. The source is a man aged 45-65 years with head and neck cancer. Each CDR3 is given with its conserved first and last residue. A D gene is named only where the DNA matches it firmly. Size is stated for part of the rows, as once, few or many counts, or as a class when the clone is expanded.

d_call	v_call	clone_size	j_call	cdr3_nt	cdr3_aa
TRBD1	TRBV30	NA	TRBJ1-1	TGTGCCTGGAGGGCGGACAGGGCGGGAGCTTTCTTT	CAWRADRAGAFF
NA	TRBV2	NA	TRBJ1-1	TGTGCCAGCAGGTACAGGGAAGCTTTCTTT	CASRYREAFF
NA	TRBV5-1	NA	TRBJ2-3	TGCGCCAGCAGCTTGGGCGGGGATTGGACAGATACGCAGTATTTT	CASSLGGDWTDTQYF
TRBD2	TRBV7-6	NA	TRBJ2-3	TGTGCCAGCAGCAGGACTAGCGGGGGCCCCACAGATACGCAGTATTTT	CASSRTSGGPTDTQYF
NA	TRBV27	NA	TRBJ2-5	TGTGCCAGCAGTTTATTCAACCCCGGACTGCAAGAGACCCAGTACTTC	CASSLFNPGLQETQYF
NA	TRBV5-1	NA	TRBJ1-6	TGCGCCAGCAGCTTGGCCCCCCGGGGGCGTAATTCACCCCTCCACTTT	CASSLAPRGRNSPLHF
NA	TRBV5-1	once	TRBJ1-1	TGCGCCAGCAGTCTCCCCAAGGCAGTAAACACTGAAGCTTTCTTT	CASSLPKAVNTEAFF
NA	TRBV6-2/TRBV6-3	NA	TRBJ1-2	TGTGCCAGCAGCGACACAGCCTCCTATGGCTACACCTTC	CASSDTASYGYTF
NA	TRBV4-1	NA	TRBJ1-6	TGCGCCAGCAGCCAAGAGGTGTTAGGAGACACCTCCTATAATTCACCCCTCCACTTT	CASSQEVLGDTSYNSPLHF
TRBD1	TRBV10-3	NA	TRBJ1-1	TGTGCCATCAGTGCCCAGGGGGGGCTGGGGAACACTGAAGCTTTCTTT	CAISAQGGLGNTEAFF
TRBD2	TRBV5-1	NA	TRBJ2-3	TGCGCCAGCAGCTTGGCGGACCCGGGGGGGGATACGCAGTATTTT	CASSLADPGGDTQYF
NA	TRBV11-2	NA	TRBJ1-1	TGTGCCAGCAGTTATCGGTCCACTGAAGCTTTCTTT	CASSYRSTEAFF
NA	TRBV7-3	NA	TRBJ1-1	TGTGCCAGCGCCTTGAACGGGGCGAACACTGAAGCTTTCTTT	CASALNGANTEAFF
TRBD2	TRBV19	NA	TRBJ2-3	TGTGCCAGTAGGGTGGCTAGCGGACTCACAGATACGCAGTATTTT	CASRVASGLTDTQYF
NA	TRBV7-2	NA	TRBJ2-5	TGTGCCAGCAGCGCCTGGGACAAAGAGACCCAGTACTTC	CASSAWDKETQYF
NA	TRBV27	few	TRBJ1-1	TGTGCCAGCAGTTTATCGGGATTCACTGAAGCTTTCTTT	CASSLSGFTEAFF
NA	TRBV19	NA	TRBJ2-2	TGTGCCAGTAGTACCCAGGGAGGCGGGGAGCTGTTTTTT	CASSTQGGGELFF
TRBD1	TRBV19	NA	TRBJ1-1	TGTGCCAGTAGTATGACAGGGTACACTGAAGCTTTCTTT	CASSMTGYTEAFF
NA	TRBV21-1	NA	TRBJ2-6	TGTGCCAGCAGCAAGATAGCCAGGATAACCGGGGCCAACGTCCTGACTTTC	CASSKIARITGANVLTF
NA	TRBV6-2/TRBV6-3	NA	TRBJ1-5	TGTGCCAGCAGTTACCGGGACAAATCGATCAATCAGCCCCAGCATTTT	CASSYRDKSINQPQHF
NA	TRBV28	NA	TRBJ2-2	TGTGCCAGCAGTTTTACCCGACACGGAGGGAACACCGGGGAGCTGTTTTTT	CASSFTRHGGNTGELFF
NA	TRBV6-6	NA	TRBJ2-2	TGTGCCAGCAGTTACGAGGTCGGGGAGCTGTTTTTT	CASSYEVGELFF
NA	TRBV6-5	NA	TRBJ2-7	TGTGCCAGCAGTTACGAAGGCCGGGAGCAGTACTTC	CASSYEGREQYF
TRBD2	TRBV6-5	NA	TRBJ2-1	TGTGCCAGCAGTTACGAGCGGGGAGCCTACAATGAGCAGTTCTTC	CASSYERGAYNEQFF
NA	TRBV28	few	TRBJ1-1	TGTGCCAGCGGAAGGCCCCAGCTTATGAACACTGAAGCTTTCTTT	CASGRPQLMNTEAFF
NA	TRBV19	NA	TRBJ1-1	TGTGCCAGTAGTGGGGGACTGATGAACACTGAAGCTTTCTTT	CASSGGLMNTEAFF
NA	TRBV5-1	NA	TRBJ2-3	TGCGCCAGCAGCTTGGTAAGGACAGATAGCACAGATACGCAGTATTTT	CASSLVRTDSTDTQYF
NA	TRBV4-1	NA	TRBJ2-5	TGCGCCAGCAGCCAAGGGGACGGGGGTCGGGAGACCCAGTACTTC	CASSQGDGGRETQYF
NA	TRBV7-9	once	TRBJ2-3	TGTGCCAGCAGAGTTGATACGGATACGCAGTATTTT	CASRVDTDTQYF
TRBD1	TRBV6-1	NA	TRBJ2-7	TGTGCCAGCAGTGAACCGGGACAGGGGCCTCTTTCCGAGCAGTACTTC	CASSEPGQGPLSEQYF
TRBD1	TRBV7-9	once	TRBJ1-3	TGTGCCAGCCAACAGGGGACTGGAAACACCATATATTTT	CASQQGTGNTIYF
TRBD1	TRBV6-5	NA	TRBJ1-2	TGTGCCTCCGGGGGGACAGGCCCTAACTATGGCTACACCTTC	CASGGTGPNYGYTF
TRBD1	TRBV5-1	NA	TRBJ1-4	TGCGCCAGCAGCTTGACAGGGGGGCATGAAAAACTGTTTTTT	CASSLTGGHEKLFF
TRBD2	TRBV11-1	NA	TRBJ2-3	TGTGCCAGCAGCACGCTAGCGGGCAGCACAGATACGCAGTATTTT	CASSTLAGSTDTQYF
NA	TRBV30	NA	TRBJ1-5	TGTGCCTGGAGTGAAGGTTACAATCAGCCCCAGCATTTT	CAWSEGYNQPQHF
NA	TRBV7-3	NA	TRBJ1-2	TGTGCCAGCAGCTCATCGCCAGGGGTTGGTGGCTACACCTTC	CASSSSPGVGGYTF
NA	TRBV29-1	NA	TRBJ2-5	TGCAGCGTTGGGGCCTCGACTAGAGGAAAGACCCAGTACTTC	CSVGASTRGKTQYF
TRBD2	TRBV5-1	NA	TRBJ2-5	TGCGCCAGCACTAGCGGGGGCACGGGGGAGACCCAGTACTTC	CASTSGGTGETQYF
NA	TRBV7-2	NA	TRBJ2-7	TGTGCCAGCAGCTACCCCGGATACGAGCAGTACTTC	CASSYPGYEQYF
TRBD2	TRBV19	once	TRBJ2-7	TGTGCCAGTAGTATCCCTGGGAGGGGACGGTACGAGCAGTACTTC	CASSIPGRGRYEQYF
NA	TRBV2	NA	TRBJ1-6	TGTGCCAGCAGTGTGGCAGCTAATTCACCCCTCCACTTT	CASSVAANSPLHF
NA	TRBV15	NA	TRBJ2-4	TGCTCCACGAGAACCAGTGGGGACATTCAGTACTTC	CSTRTSGDIQYF
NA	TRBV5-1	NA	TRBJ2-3	TGCGCCAGCAGACTGGACAGTACTAGCACAGATACGCAGTATTTT	CASRLDSTSTDTQYF
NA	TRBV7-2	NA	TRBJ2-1	TGTGCCAGCAGCTCCGGGCCAAGATTTAGCCAAAATGAGCAGTTCTTC	CASSSGPRFSQNEQFF
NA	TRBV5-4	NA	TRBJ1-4	TGTGCCAGCAGCTTGGGGTCCCCCGATGAAAAACTGTTTTTT	CASSLGSPDEKLFF
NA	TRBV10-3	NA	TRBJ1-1	TGTGCCATCAGGTCAGATCCATCCGGGGGCACTGAAGCTTTCTTT	CAIRSDPSGGTEAFF
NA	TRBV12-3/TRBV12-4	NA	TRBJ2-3	TGTGCCAGCAGTCCGGGGGCGAGGCTTACGCAGTATTTT	CASSPGARLTQYF
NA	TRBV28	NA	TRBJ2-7	TGTGCCAGCAGCCTCCCCGAGGGGGATGACTCCTACGAGCAGTACTTC	CASSLPEGDDSYEQYF
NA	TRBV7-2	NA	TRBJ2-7	TGTGCCAGCAGCTTACAGGGTGAGATCTCTTACGAGCAGTACTTC	CASSLQGEISYEQYF
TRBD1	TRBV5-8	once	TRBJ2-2	TGTGCCAGCAGCTTAGGTCAGGGGGTGACGAACACCGGGGAGCTGTTTTTT	CASSLGQGVTNTGELFF
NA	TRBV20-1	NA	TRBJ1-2	TGCAGTGCCCCCAGAACCTATGGCTACACCTTC	CSAPRTYGYTF
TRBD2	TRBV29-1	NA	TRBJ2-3	TGCAGCGGAAGTTGGCGGGGGGTAGATACGCAGTATTTT	CSGSWRGVDTQYF
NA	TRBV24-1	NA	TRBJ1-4	TGTGCCACCAGTAAGGCCGCGGGGAGCCCAACTAATGAAAAACTGTTTTTT	CATSKAAGSPTNEKLFF
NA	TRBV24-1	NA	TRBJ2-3	TGTGCCACCAGTGATTTGGAGGGCGGGGTCCGGGATACGCAGTATTTT	CATSDLEGGVRDTQYF
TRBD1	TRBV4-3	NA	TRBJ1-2	TGCGCCAGCAGCCAACCGGACAGGGCTCTGGAGGGCTACACCTTC	CASSQPDRALEGYTF
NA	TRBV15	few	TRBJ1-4	TGTGCCACCAGCCCTAATAATAATCGTGAAAAACTGTTTTTT	CATSPNNNREKLFF
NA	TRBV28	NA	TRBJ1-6	TGTGCCAGCAGTTTAACCAGCTATAATTCACCCCTCCACTTT	CASSLTSYNSPLHF
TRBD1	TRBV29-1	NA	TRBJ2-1	TGCAGCGCAGCCCGGGACAGGGGAATTAACAATGAGCAGTTCTTC	CSAARDRGINNEQFF
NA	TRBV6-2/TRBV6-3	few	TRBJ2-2	TGTGCCAGCAGCAACGAGGGACAGAACACCGGGGAGCTGTTTTTT	CASSNEGQNTGELFF